The rows below give T cell receptor beta chains drawn from one sample of a study of blood T cell repertoires in COVID-19. The repertoire was sequenced with immunoSEQ multiplex PCR; TCRdb's copy has only in-frame clones and lacks some. The sample yields approximately 150,000 clones, around four fifths seen once. The sequenced material came from peripheral blood. The receptors shown here come from a man aged 65 to 85 with acute or convalescent COVID-19. CDR3s include the opening cysteine and the closing phenylalanine or tryptophan. Fields, in order: D gene, J gene, clone size, V gene, CDR3 protein, CDR3 DNA. The D gene is left open where the match is weak. Size tells how often a clone was seen (once, few, many) or the class of an expanded clone, and some rows leave it out.

>.|TRBJ1-5|.|TRBV6-5
CASSYSSLHSNQPQHF
TGTGCCAGCAGTTACTCGAGCCTGCATAGCAATCAGCCCCAGCATTTT
>TRBD1|TRBJ2-7|once|TRBV11-2
CASSADRVRGYEQYF
TGTGCCAGCAGCGCAGACAGGGTACGGGGCTACGAGCAGTACTTC
>TRBD1|TRBJ1-1|.|TRBV20-1
CSASAGTVAFF
TGCAGTGCTAGTGCCGGGACAGTGGCTTTCTTT
>.|TRBJ2-3|.|TRBV7-2
CASSLPSGVLDTQYF
TGTGCCAGCAGCTTACCTTCGGGGGTCTTGGATACGCAGTATTTT
>.|TRBJ1-1|.|TRBV25-1
CASSRTEEWSTEAFF
TGTGCCAGCAGCAGGACAGAGGAATGGAGCACTGAAGCTTTCTTT
>TRBD1|TRBJ1-6|once|TRBV7-2
CASSTRQGRSPLHF
TGTGCCAGCAGCACCAGACAGGGGCGTTCACCCCTCCACTTT
>.|TRBJ2-7|.|TRBV18
CASSPPSSYEQYF
TGTGCCAGCTCACCCCCTTCGAGTTACGAGCAGTACTTC
>.|TRBJ2-2|.|TRBV6-2/TRBV6-3
CASSWRAGNTGELFF
TGTGCCAGCAGTTGGAGGGCTGGAAACACCGGGGAGCTGTTTTTT
>.|TRBJ1-1|.|TRBV30
CAWSVLWTAMNTEAFF
TGTGCCTGGAGTGTTCTTTGGACAGCTATGAACACTGAAGCTTTCTTT
>TRBD1|TRBJ1-1|few|TRBV7-9
CASSPNMGQGEAFF
TGTGCCAGCAGCCCAAATATGGGACAGGGTGAAGCTTTCTTT
>.|TRBJ2-3|once|TRBV5-1
CASSYSGTSTDTQYF
TGCGCCAGCAGCTACTCCGGGACTAGCACAGATACGCAGTATTTT
>TRBD1|TRBJ1-4|few|TRBV24-1
CATSDSGTGPQKLFF
TGTGCCACCAGTGATTCCGGGACAGGGCCTCAAAAACTGTTTTTT
>TRBD1|TRBJ1-5|.|TRBV19
CASSIDRGGYQPQHF
TGTGCCAGTAGTATCGACAGGGGGGGTTATCAGCCCCAGCATTTT
>.|TRBJ2-2|.|TRBV5-1
CASSLYIGTGELFF
TGCGCCAGCAGCTTGTACATCGGGACCGGGGAGCTGTTTTTT
>.|TRBJ1-2|.|TRBV19
CASRAGRDTNYGYTF
TGTGCCAGTAGGGCGGGCAGGGACACCAACTATGGCTACACCTTC
>TRBD2|TRBJ2-2|.|TRBV18
CASSPTPGLAGGSGELFF
TGTGCCAGCTCACCCACCCCGGGACTAGCGGGGGGCTCCGGGGAGCTGTTTTTT
>.|TRBJ1-6|few|TRBV6-1
CASSEAFYIEGRSYNSPLHF
TGTGCCAGCAGTGAAGCATTTTATATTGAGGGTCGCTCCTATAATTCACCCCTCCACTTT
>TRBD1|TRBJ1-2|.|TRBV19
CASRPGQGLNYGYTF
TGTGCCAGTCGACCGGGACAGGGGTTAAACTATGGCTACACCTTC
>.|TRBJ1-6|few|TRBV19
CASRPGREYNSPLHF
TGTGCCAGTAGACCCGGGCGGGAGTATAATTCACCCCTCCACTTT
>.|TRBJ1-2|.|TRBV6-5
CASSYESRGTYYGYTF
TGTGCCAGCAGTTACGAGTCCAGGGGAACTTACTATGGCTACACCTTC
>.|TRBJ2-3|.|TRBV7-2
CASLLSGMGTDTQYF
TGTGCCAGCCTCCTATCTGGTATGGGCACAGATACGCAGTATTTT
>TRBD1|TRBJ2-4|few|TRBV7-3
CASSLSRGQGNIQYF
TGTGCCAGCAGCTTAAGTAGGGGACAGGGAAACATTCAGTACTTC
>.|TRBJ2-7|.|TRBV28
CASSMTRYEQYF
TGTGCCAGCAGTATGACTCGCTACGAGCAGTACTTC
>TRBD2|TRBJ2-2|once|TRBV4-1
CASSQAGLANTGELFF
TGCGCCAGCAGCCAGGCAGGACTAGCGAACACCGGGGAGCTGTTTTTT
>.|TRBJ2-3|once|TRBV12-5
CASGLRDLDTQYF
TGTGCTAGTGGTTTGCGGGATCTGGATACGCAGTATTTT